Following are 10 T cell receptor beta chains from one sample sequenced in a study of beta chain features in type 1 diabetes. Broader study findings: The study found moderately but significantly shorter TCRB CDR3s in all four CD4+ subsets of Type 1 diabetes patients.

What these receptors recognize is not known. Expressed TCRB transcripts were sequenced because the entire RNA isolate underwent reverse transcription. Measured with immunoSEQ multiplex PCR; TCRdb has only the in-frame clones, and not every one. The repertoire holds 240,000 or so clones, with 14% as singletons. The sequenced sample consisted of naive CD4+ T cells from blood. The source of these receptors is a man younger than 40 with type 1 diabetes.

The CDR3 bases are TGTGCCAGCAGCCGCTCGGGACTAGCGGGGGTCTCCAGCTCCTACGAGCAGTACTTC. This encodes CASSRSGLAGVSSSYEQYF. This chain uses TRBV4-2 with TRBJ2-7, with 14 bases lining up with TRBD2. J gave up 0 bases and V 4 bases, and 11 bases lay outside the gene matches. The germline V gene has CDR1 LGHNA and CDR2 YNFKEQ. The CDR3 totals 19 residues.

This clone has a handful of counts. The chain has TRBV2 and TRBJ2-1; a possible D gene is TRBD1 (5 bases). The CDR3 runs to 14 residues. Trimming shortened V by 4 bases and J by 3 bases, and 10 bases separated the two germline ends. In germline, CDR1 is SNHLY, CDR2 FYNNEI. DNA for the CDR3: TGTGCCAGCAGTGCGTGGGGCAACTACAATGAGCAGTTCTTC. This sequence encodes CASSAWGNYNEQFF.

The chain combines TRBV5-1 with TRBJ2-1; no firm D call. Germline CDR1 and CDR2: SGHRS and YFSETQ. The CDR3 loop spans 17 amino acids. Trimming removed 4 bases at V and 2 bases at J, with 19 bases between. The CDR3 sequence: CASSLLLLAETYNEQFF. The CDR3 DNA follows: TGCGCCAGCAGCCTTCTCCTCCTGGCGGAAACCTACAATGAGCAGTTCTTC.

Only a few counts were recorded for this clone. The genes are TRBV29-1 and TRBJ2-7, with D maybe TRBD2 (5 bases). V was cut by 0 bases and J by 5 bases, with 14 bases left in between. Germline CDR1 reads SQVTM; CDR2 reads ANQGSEA. This CDR3 is built from 14 residues. The CDR3 loop is CSVEDLAGGNEQYF. CDR3 DNA: TGCAGCGTTGAAGATCTAGCCGGTGGGAACGAGCAGTACTTC.

This rearrangement joins TRBV4-2 to TRBJ2-3, with D perhaps matching TRBD1 (5 bases). The V end was cut by 0 bases, the J end by 4 bases, with 17 bases between. This CDR3 has 17 amino acids. Germline lookup yields CDR1 LGHNA and CDR2 YNFKEQ. The CDR3 DNA reads TGTGCCAGCAGCCAAGATCCTGCTGAAGGGGTGGCAGATACGCAGTATTTT. Translating gives CASSQDPAEGVADTQYF.

This clone has only a few counts. The V and J genes are TRBV2 and TRBJ2-5; maybe TRBD1 (5 bases). Germline assignment: CDR1 SNHLY and CDR2 FYNNEI. The V gene lost 8 bases and the J gene lost 2 bases, with 12 bases spanning the gap. There are 13 residues in the CDR3. Here the CDR3 reads CASAQGRQETQYF. The DNA of the CDR3 is TGTGCCAGCGCCCAGGGTAGACAAGAGACCCAGTACTTC.

The chain couples TRBV25-1 to TRBJ2-7; no definite D call. The CDR3 sequence is 11 residues long. V was pared by 5 bases and J by 6 bases, with 8 bases between. Per germline, CDR1 MGHDK and CDR2 SYGVNS. CDR3 sequence reads: CASSFFSEQYF. The CDR3 nucleotides are TGTGCCAGCAGTTTCTTCAGCGAGCAGTACTTC.

This clone was found a few times. This chain joins TRBV6-5 and TRBJ1-4, with TRBD1 identical over 8 bases. CDR3 length: 15 residues. Germline CDR1 reads MNHEY; CDR2 reads SVGAGI. Losses at the gene ends were 6 bases for V and 4 bases for J; bases not matched to a gene: 7. CDR3 in DNA: TGTGCCAGCAGCCGACAGGGGAACCTTAATGAAAAACTGTTTTTT. Amino acids: CASSRQGNLNEKLFF.

This clone has only one observation. V is TRBV5-1 and J is TRBJ1-4; a weak D match, TRBD1 (6 bases). The V gene lost 1 base and the J gene lost 3 bases, with 10 bases spanning the gap. The CDR3 consists of 15 residues. Germline V gene data show CDR1 as SGHRS and CDR2 as YFSETQ. The CDR3 loop reads CASSLLGASNEKLFF. The CDR3 DNA is TGCGCCAGCAGCTTGTTGGGGGCGTCTAATGAAAAACTGTTTTTT.

The V call is TRBV11-3, the J call TRBJ2-4; TRBD1 matches at 9 bases. V was clipped by 1 base and J by 11 bases; unmatched bases: 9. Germline CDR1 and CDR2: SGHNT and YENEEA. The CDR3 runs 15 residues. The CDR3 loop is CASSLGNRDRDVQYF. The DNA for the CDR3 is TGTGCCAGCAGCTTAGGTAACAGGGACAGGGACGTTCAGTACTTC.